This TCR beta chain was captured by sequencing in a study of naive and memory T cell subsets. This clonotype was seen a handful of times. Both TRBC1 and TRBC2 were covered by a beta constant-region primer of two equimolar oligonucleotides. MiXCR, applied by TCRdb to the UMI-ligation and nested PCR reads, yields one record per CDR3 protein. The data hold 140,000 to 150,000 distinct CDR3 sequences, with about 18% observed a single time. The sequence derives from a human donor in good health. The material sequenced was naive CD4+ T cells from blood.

The CDR3 protein is CASSLGARETQYF. In DNA form, the CDR3 reads TGTGCCAGCAGCTTGGGGGCCCGGGAGACCCAGTACTTC. The chain combines TRBV7-2 with TRBJ2-5; possible D gene TRBD1, 6 bases. V lost 3 bases, J lost 5 bases, and 10 bases lay in between. This CDR3 is built from 13 residues. From germline, CDR1 is SGHTA and CDR2 FQGNSA.